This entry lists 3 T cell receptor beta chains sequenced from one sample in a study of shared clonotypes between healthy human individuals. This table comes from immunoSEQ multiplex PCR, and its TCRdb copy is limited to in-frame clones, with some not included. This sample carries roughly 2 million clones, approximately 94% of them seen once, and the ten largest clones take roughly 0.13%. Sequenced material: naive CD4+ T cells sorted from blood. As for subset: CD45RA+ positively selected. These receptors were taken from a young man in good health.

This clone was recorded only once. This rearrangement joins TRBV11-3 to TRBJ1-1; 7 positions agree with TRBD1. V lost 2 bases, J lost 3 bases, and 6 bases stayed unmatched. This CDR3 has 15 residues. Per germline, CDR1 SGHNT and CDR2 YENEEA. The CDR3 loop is CASSLQGQAYTEAFF. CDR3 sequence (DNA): TGTGCCAGCAGCTTACAAGGACAGGCCTACACTGAAGCTTTCTTT.

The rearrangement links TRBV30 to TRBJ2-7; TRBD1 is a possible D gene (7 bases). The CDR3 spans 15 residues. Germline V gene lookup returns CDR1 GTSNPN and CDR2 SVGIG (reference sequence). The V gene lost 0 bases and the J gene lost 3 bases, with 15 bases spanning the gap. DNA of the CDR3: TGTGCCTGGAGTGTAGGGAGGCCAGGGGGCTACGAGCAGTACTTC. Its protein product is CAWSVGRPGGYEQYF.

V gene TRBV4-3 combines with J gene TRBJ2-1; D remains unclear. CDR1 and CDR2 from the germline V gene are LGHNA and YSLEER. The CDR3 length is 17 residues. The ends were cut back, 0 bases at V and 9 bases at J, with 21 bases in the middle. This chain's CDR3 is CASSQDAIRSTPGEQFF. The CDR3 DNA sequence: TGCGCCAGCAGCCAAGATGCGATCCGGTCCACCCCGGGTGAGCAGTTCTTC.